This TCR beta chain stems from a study of CD8 T cells in ankylosing spondylitis. The study, taken as a whole, reports: Reports say disease-linked clones showed up significantly more in matched ankylosing spondylitis synovial fluid. Peripheral blood held disease-linked clones only at relatively low frequency, and these were CD8+. Apparently characteristic of ankylosing spondylitis blood was a TCR beta motif (under ten highly homologous variants). Several of the motif variants were reported before in synovial fluid and blood from reactive arthritis.

A quantitative 5'-RACE method, one with molecular barcodes, was used to make TCR beta libraries. TCRdb re-derived calls from the 5' RACE reads in MiXCR, one entry per CDR3 protein. The sample has fewer than 500,000 distinct CDR3 sequences, roughly a quarter seen once. The CDR3 is 13 residues long. V shed 3 bases and J shed 8 bases, with 13 bases lying between them. This clonotype was seen a few times. Antigen: not known. The sequencing sample was made of blood, either unsorted or a sorted T cell fraction (not recorded which). The TCR sequence derives from a male donor with ankylosing spondylitis. The chain combines TRBV12-3 or TRBV12-4 with TRBJ1-2; no definite D call. The CDR3 coding sequence is TGTGCCAGCAGTTTCATCCTTTTTGAAGGCTACACCTTC. Residues: CASSFILFEGYTF.